The T cell receptor beta chain described here comes from a study of tumor-infiltrating lymphocytes in primary liver carcinoma. At the level of the study: Sample counts of productive TCRbeta reads spanned roughly 3.5 to 7.13 million; these counts were similar across tissue types.

Concerning this clonotype: Its antigen is as yet unknown. A read error is possible here, since a much larger clone lies one base away.

Study-level points and caveats: Tumors had a significantly higher top-250-clone fraction than blood (p = 0.039). Tumor-adjacent and tumor-blood pairs shared a smaller degree of overlap than tumor region pairs.

The CDR3 contains 12 residues. Per germline, CDR1 MDHEN and CDR2 SYDVKM. Investigators took RNA and DNA out together from 20-30 mg of unsorted bulk tissue. TCR beta cDNA was reverse-transcribed from 500 to 550 ng of total RNA. The reaction used a constant-region primer and ProtoScript II reverse transcriptase. ARM-PCR, slightly modified, supplied the TCR beta libraries through three nested multiplex PCR rounds. The opening two PCR rounds, around 9 cycles each, paired TRBV1-TRBV30 forward primers with a C-beta reverse primer. TCRdb recomputed calls from the multiplex PCR reads with MiXCR, one row per CDR3 protein. The sample has approximately 92,000 distinct CDR3 sequences; just over 65% are singletons.

The chain couples TRBV28 to TRBJ1-1; 7 bases are a match to TRBD1. What was sequenced was tumor-adjacent normal liver tissue. The origin of this receptor is a man aged 40-49 years with primary liver carcinoma and hepatitis B virus infection. The CDR3 reads CDSSTQGREAFF. In DNA form, the CDR3 reads TGTGACAGCAGTACACAGGGGAGGGAAGCTTTCTTT.